The source of this T cell receptor (beta chain) is a study of shared clonotypes between healthy human individuals. This clone was observed once. Produced via immunoSEQ multiplex PCR; TCRdb's table is partial and in-frame only. Of 2.3 million or so clones in the sample, more than 85% were seen once. Trimming took 6 bases from V and 1 from J, leaving 13 bases between them. Per the germline V gene, CDR1 is SGHTA and CDR2 is FQGNSA. This CDR3 region has 14 residues. The sequence was obtained from a man aged 18 to 30 in good health. Some clones in this sample may be carry-over from other donors' samples. This chain uses TRBV7-2 with TRBJ2-7, with a possible D match to TRBD2 (5 bases). What was sequenced was naive CD4+ T cells from PBMCs. Subset given: CD45RA+ positively selected. CDR3 amino acids: CASSPLALSYEQYF. Here the CDR3 DNA reads TGTGCCAGCAGTCCTCTAGCCCTATCCTACGAGCAGTACTTC.